Each of the 9 T cell receptor beta chains below was sequenced from the same sample in a study of identical twins. TCRdb re-called the 5' RACE reads through MiXCR, storing one row per CDR3 protein. The sample lists about 890,000 distinct CDR3 sequences; 9% to 15% were seen once. The same data also went into a second study, on yellow fever vaccine responses in identical twins.

The sample consisted of PBMCs. These receptors all come from a woman aged 18-29 years in good health.

This clonotype was picked up a small number of times. The rearrangement links TRBV7-9 to TRBJ2-1, with a tentative D call TRBD2 (6 bases). The germline V gene encodes CDR1 SEHNR and CDR2 FQNEAQ (reference sequence). CDR3 size: 13 residues. V shed 5 bases and J shed 4 bases, with 9 bases lying between them. CDR3 DNA sequence: TGTGCCAGCAGCCAGCGGGTATACAATGAGCAGTTCTTC. Its protein is CASSQRVYNEQFF.

This clonotype appeared many times. The V gene is TRBV20-1, the J gene TRBJ1-4, with D uncertain. The germline V gene has CDR1 DFQATT and CDR2 SNEGSKA (reference sequence). Trimming stripped 1 base from V and 8 bases from J, with 5 bases between. CDR3 length equals 11 residues. CDR3 coding DNA: TGCAGTGCTAGAGTAGGAGAAAAACTGTTTTTT. Its translation is CSARVGEKLFF.

This clonotype was detected a few times. The chain couples TRBV5-1 to TRBJ1-6, with D tentatively TRBD1 (5 bases). V was shortened by 4 bases and J by 9 bases, with 14 bases between the two germline ends. The length of the CDR3 is 14 residues. Germline CDR1 reads SGHRS; CDR2 reads YFSETQ. CDR3 protein: CASSPDMGGSPLHF. The DNA for the CDR3 is TGCGCCAGCAGCCCGGACATGGGAGGTTCACCCCTCCACTTT.

V gene TRBV6-2 or TRBV6-3 combines with J gene TRBJ1-1, with 7 bases lining up with TRBD1. Germline trimming cut 11 bases from V and 0 bases from J; bases unmatched to any gene: 9. Germline CDR1 and CDR2: MNHEY and SVGEGT. This CDR3 contains 14 residues. CDR3 DNA: TGTGCCGCCCAGGGGGGCCCCTTGAACACTGAAGCTTTCTTT. Protein product: CAAQGGPLNTEAFF.

The V and J genes are TRBV7-6 and TRBJ2-7; D is ambiguous. The V gene's germline CDR1 is SGHVS and CDR2 FNYEAQ. The CDR3 has 17 residues. V was pared by 1 base and J by 2 bases, with 18 bases between. The CDR3 protein is CASSLGRTVKLPYEQYF. The CDR3 DNA follows: TGTGCCAGCAGCTTAGGGAGAACAGTGAAGCTCCCCTACGAGCAGTACTTC.

This rearrangement joins TRBV5-1 to TRBJ2-1, with 7 bases lining up with TRBD2. V was clipped by 4 bases and J by 0 bases; unmatched bases: 4. Looked up from germline, CDR1 is SGHRS and CDR2 is YFSETQ. The CDR3 is made up of 15 amino acids. In DNA, the CDR3 is TGCGCCAGCAGCGGCGGGGGAAGCTCCTACAATGAGCAGTTCTTC. As protein: CASSGGGSSYNEQFF.

The DNA for the CDR3 is TGTGCCAGCAGCATCACTAGCGGGGGGTACGAGCAGTACGTC. This gives the protein CASSITSGGYEQYV. The J gene is TRBJ2-7, the V gene TRBV7-2, with TRBD2 identical over 12 bases. Germline CDR1 SGHTA, CDR2 FQGNSA. The J segment lost 4 bases and the V segment lost 5 bases, leaving 3 bases of the junction unmatched. This CDR3 spans 14 amino acids.

The rearrangement links TRBV7-9 to TRBJ2-5; unclear D gene. Deletions cut 4 bases from V and 4 bases from J, with 19 bases between. The CDR3 runs 16 residues. Germline values: CDR1 SEHNR, CDR2 FQNEAQ (reference sequence). CDR3 sequence: CASSSRTSGLLETQYF. The CDR3 DNA reads TGTGCCAGCAGCTCGAGGACCTCAGGTCTTCTAGAGACCCAGTACTTC.

This clonotype came up a few times. The genes are TRBV5-1 and TRBJ2-5; TRBD1 agrees at 8 bases. CDR1 and CDR2 from the germline V gene are SGHRS and YFSETQ. The CDR3 contains 15 residues. V trimming: 0 bases; J trimming: 4 bases; junction bases outside the gene matches: 5. The CDR3 sequence: CASSLGDRGRETQYF. CDR3 sequence (DNA): TGCGCCAGCAGCTTGGGCGACAGGGGTCGAGAGACCCAGTACTTC.